This TCR beta chain was retrieved from a study of T cell repertoires in cytomegalovirus infection. Overall study: Recently identified HLA-C-restricted and well-studied HLA-B-restricted CMV epitopes were used. CMV infection plus the matching HLA type was flagged by public TCR beta signatures.

This clonotype was counted a few times. Its target is unknown. This CDR3 contains 13 residues. V shed 5 bases and J 6 bases; nucleotides not matched to a gene: 6. From germline, CDR1 is SGHTA and CDR2 FQGNSA. TCRdb analysed the reads with MiXCR anew, one entry per CDR3 protein. The sample records roughly 700,000 distinct CDR3 sequences, around 31% being singletons. Points from the study as a whole: The study identified carriers of CMV plus the relevant HLA from cumulative public TCR beta family frequency. HLA-C-restricted CMV clonotypes gave the most frequent clonotype in two of eight donors.

Here the sequenced sample was cultured PBMCs, taken from culture after CMV antigen stimulation. This clonotype originated in a human donor in good health (CMV status not recorded). Some clones in this sample may be carry-over from other donors' samples. This chain links TRBV7-2 with TRBJ2-7; 8 bases are shared with TRBD1. The CDR3, as DNA: TGTGCCAGCAGCCAGGGGACAGGCCGCGAGCAGTACTTC. Its translation: CASSQGTGREQYF. Full variable domain (missing parts from reference TRBV7-2 and TRBJ2-7): GAGVSQSPSNKVTEKGKDVELRCDPISGHTALYWYRQSLGQGLEFLIYFQGNSAPDKSGLPSDRFSAERTGGSVSTLTIQRTQQEDSAVYLCASSQGTGREQYFGPGTRLTVT.